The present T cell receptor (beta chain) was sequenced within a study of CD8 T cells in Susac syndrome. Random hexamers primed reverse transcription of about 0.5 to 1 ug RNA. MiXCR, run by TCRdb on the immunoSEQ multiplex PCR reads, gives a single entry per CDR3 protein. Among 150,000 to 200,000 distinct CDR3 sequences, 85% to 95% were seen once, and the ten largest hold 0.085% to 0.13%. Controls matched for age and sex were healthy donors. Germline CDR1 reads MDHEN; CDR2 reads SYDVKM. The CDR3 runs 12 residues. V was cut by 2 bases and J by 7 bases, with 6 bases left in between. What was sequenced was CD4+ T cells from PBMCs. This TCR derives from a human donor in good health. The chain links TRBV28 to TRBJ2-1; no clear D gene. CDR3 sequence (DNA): TGTGCCAGCAGTTTACAGGAGAATGAGCAGTTCTTC. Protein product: CASSLQENEQFF. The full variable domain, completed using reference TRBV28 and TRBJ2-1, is DVKVTQSSRYLVKRTGEKVFLECVQDMDHENMFWYRQDPGLGLRLIYFSYDVKMKEKGDIPEGYSVSREKKERFSLILESASTNQTSMYLCASSLQENEQFFGPGTRLTVL.